This TCR beta chain is from a study of T cell responses to AZD1222 COVID-19 vaccine (TCRdb year 2021). Describing the broader study: Because spike-specific TCR depth and breadth did not differ between the two schedules, AZD1222 recipients who got a second dose at roughly 4 weeks were pooled with those who got a second dose at roughly 12 weeks. A total of just over 230 trial participants underwent TCR sequencing, of whom 207 had received two doses of AZD1222 and 26 had received two doses of the MenACWY control vaccine. Trial participants were enrolled by age into subgroups of 18-55, 56-69 and 70-plus years, and around 140, 26 and 57 TCR-sequenced participants, respectively, were included in these subgroups. General conclusions and limits of the study: Vaccine-associated CD4 TCRs spanned the whole spike protein, with dominant responses in regions 160-218 and 743-854. Spike-specific TCR breadth and depth rose significantly after two AZD1222 doses compared with day 0 and with MenACWY recipients. Participants were mostly white British and included more females than males, and it was suggested by the authors that clonal diversity may have been underestimated. Because no samples from the day 14 peak response were available, repertoires could be characterized only after the peak T cell response. Conclusions about previously exposed vaccinees are limited, since just a handful of AZD1222 recipients were seropositive for SARS-CoV-2 at baseline. The 56-69-year group was small, and its depth increase did not reach significance, likely because of low power. Reportedly, close to half of the unique spike-specific TCRs recognized epitopes lying outside the regions that are mutated in the B.1.351 and B.1.1.7 variants.

The CDR3 regions of human TCRbeta chains were analyzed by immunosequencing. The published analysis was carried out like this. TCRs in the repertoires were matched against a reference library of SARS-CoV-2-specific TCRs that had been generated with the MIRA antigen-specificity platform. Breadth was defined as the fraction of unique TCRs that were SARS-CoV-2-associated, and depth was defined as the fraction of total T cells that were SARS-CoV-2-associated. Using the MIRA data, every spike-specific TCR was mapped to the spike region that the TCR reacted to and assigned to either a CD4 or a CD8 class. Log10-transformed breadth and depth values were compared by one-way ANOVA with Sidak's multiple comparisons tests. TCRdb holds this immuneACCESS table with in-frame rearrangements only. Some clones are missing; in checked studies, unresolved V genes explain under half, and the rest has no known cause. V and J calls and clone size are copied from that table; D and trimming were computed from the DNA. The sample table contains around 160,000 clones; only one count was recorded for about 90% of them. Around 5% of the sample is in the top ten clones.

Of note for this clone: Its target antigen remains unknown. Qualities for individual bases were not recorded, and no much larger clone is one base off.

What this sample's time point label stands for: baseline before first vaccination. The vaccinee samples were drawn from two UK trials, COV001 and COV002, one of which was a single-blind randomized controlled phase 2/3 trial testing AZD1222 (ChAdOx1 nCoV-19) in healthy adults. For TCRbeta chain sequencing, PBMC samples from trial participants were taken at day 0 and at day 28 after the second dose. The CDR3 measures 15 amino acids from cysteine to phenylalanine. Of the read, only the CDR3 DNA is kept; its 45 bases are in frame from base 1. Taken from the germline V gene (reference sequence), the CDR1 and CDR2 loops are MNHNY and SVGAGI. V was cut back by 6 bases and J by 4 bases, leaving a gap of 18 bases between them.

The receptor comes from an adult in good health. The sequences come from peripheral blood, collected on day 0 of AZD1222 vaccination. The rearrangement joined TRBV6-6 to TRBJ1-1; a tentative D match to TRBD1 spans 6 bases. The DNA sequence follows: TGTGCCAGCAGACCATACACAGGGAACAGCACTGAAGCTTTCTTT. This is translated as CASRPYTGNSTEAFF.